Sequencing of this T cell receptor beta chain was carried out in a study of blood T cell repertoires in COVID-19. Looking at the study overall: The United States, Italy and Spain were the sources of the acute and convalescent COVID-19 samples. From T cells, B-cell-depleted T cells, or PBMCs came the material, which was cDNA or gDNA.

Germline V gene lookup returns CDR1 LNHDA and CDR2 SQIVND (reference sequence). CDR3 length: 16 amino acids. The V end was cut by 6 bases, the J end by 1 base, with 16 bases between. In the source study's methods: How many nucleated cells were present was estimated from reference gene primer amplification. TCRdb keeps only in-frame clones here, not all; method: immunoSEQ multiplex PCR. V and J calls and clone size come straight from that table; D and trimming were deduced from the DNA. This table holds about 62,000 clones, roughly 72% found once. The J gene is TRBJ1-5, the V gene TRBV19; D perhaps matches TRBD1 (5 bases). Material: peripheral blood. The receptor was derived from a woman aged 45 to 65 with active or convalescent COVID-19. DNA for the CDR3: TGTGCCAGTAGCCAAATCCAGGGAGGAAGCAATCAGCCCCAGCATTTT. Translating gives CASSQIQGGSNQPQHF. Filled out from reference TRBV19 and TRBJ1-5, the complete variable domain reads DGGITQSPKYLFRKEGQNVTLSCEQNLNHDAMYWYRQDPGQGLRLIYYSQIVNDFQKGDIAEGYSVSREKKESFPLTVTSAQKNPTAFYLCASSQIQGGSNQPQHFGDGTRLSIL.